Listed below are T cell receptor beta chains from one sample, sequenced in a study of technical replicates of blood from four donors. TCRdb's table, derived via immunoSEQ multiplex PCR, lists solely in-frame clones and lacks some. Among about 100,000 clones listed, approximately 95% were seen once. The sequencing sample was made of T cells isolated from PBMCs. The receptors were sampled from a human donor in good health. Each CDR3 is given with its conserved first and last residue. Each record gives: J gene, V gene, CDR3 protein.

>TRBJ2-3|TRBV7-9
CARSPLAGATDTQYF
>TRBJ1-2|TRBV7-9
CASSLGVGGRATGYTF
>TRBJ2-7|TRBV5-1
CASSLAGAGTEQYF
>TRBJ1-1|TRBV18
CASSVTAVTEAFF
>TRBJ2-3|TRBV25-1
CASGVRSTDTQYF
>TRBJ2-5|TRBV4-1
CASSQGRSLQETQYF
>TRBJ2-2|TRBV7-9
CASSLEASLGTGELFF
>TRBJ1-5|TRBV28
CASSSVTDRDRHQPQHF
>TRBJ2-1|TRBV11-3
CASSLTLAGGRGSYNEQFF
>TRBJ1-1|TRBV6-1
CASRRLFTEAFF
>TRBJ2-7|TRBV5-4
CASSSGLAAYEQYF
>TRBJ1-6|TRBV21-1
CASSRGSNSPLHF
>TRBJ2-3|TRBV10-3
CAIRRGGGGRQDTQYF
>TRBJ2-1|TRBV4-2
CASSQSGLAGGQRYNEQFF
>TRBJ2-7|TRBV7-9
CASSSGGTYEQYF
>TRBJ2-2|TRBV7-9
CASSFTKGAPNTGELFF
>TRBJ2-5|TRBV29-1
CSVGKRQGWETQYF
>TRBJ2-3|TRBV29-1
CSAEPTGGSSTDTQYF
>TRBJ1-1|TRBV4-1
CASSPRQGQGTPEAFF
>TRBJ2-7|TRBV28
CASSLVRGSEQYF
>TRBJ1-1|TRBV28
CASIEGNTEAFF
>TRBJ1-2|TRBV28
CASRWTGTPSNYGYTF
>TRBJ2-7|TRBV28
CASRAAGAHYEQYF
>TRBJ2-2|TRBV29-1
CSVERTGNTGELFF
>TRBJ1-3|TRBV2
CASSGGDISGNTIYF
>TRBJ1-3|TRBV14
CASSPLPAEASGNTIYF
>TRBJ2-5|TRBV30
CAWRVSREAQYF
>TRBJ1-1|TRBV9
CASSFSRGTEAFF
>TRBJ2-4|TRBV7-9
CASSGFSGRGNIQYF
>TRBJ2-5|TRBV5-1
CASERGGQQETQYF
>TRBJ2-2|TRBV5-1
CASSFTGLNTGELFF
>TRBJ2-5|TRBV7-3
CASSLGGVGETQYF
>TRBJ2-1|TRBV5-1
CASSLPDSYNEQFF
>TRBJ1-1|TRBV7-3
CASSMGQGYTEAFF
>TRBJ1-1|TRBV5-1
CASSLVGRMTGAEAFF
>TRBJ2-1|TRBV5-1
CASSPVGTGDNEQFF
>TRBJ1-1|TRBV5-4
CASSLTTVSSEAFF
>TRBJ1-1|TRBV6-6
CASSYSFTMNTEAFF
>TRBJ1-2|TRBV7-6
CASSSQGSYGYTF
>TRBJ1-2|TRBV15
CATSRGLTGINYGYTF
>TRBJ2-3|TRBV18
CASSPPSYTDTQYF
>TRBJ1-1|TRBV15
CATSTVNTEAFF